These T cell receptor beta chains were read from a single sample in a study of blood T cell repertoires in COVID-19. Profiling relied on immunoSEQ multiplex PCR, and the TCRdb table lists in-frame clones only, not all of them. This sample carries around 250,000 clones, 86% of them seen once, and the ten largest clones take approximately 2.1%. The sequenced material came from peripheral blood. Receptors were obtained from a young man who had recovered from COVID-19. Both conserved end residues are part of each CDR3. The D gene is left open where the match is weak. The size entry is marked missing in some rows and otherwise reads once, few, many or a size class.

>TRBJ1-1|.|TRBV19|.
CASSTNPAANTEAFF
TGTGCCAGTAGTACAAACCCGGCGGCGAACACTGAAGCTTTCTTT
>TRBJ1-3|.|TRBV4-2|TRBD1
CASSPYGGTAEVGHTIYF
TGTGCCAGCAGCCCTTATGGGGGGACAGCCGAAGTGGGACACACCATATATTTT
>TRBJ1-2|once|TRBV24-1|TRBD1
CATSDPRTGDGGYTF
TGTGCCACCAGTGACCCTCGGACAGGAGATGGTGGCTACACCTTC
>TRBJ2-3|.|TRBV11-2|TRBD2
CASSPFTSGVADTQYF
TGTGCCAGCAGCCCGTTTACTAGCGGGGTTGCAGATACGCAGTATTTT
>TRBJ2-2|.|TRBV7-6|TRBD1
CASSPQGTGVTGELFF
TGTGCCAGCAGCCCTCAGGGGACAGGGGTTACCGGGGAGCTGTTTTTT
>TRBJ1-2|.|TRBV7-9|.
CASSRLEGYTF
TGTGCCAGCAGCCGACTTGAGGGCTACACCTTC
>TRBJ1-2|.|TRBV7-2|TRBD1
CASSLSMDRGLGYTF
TGTGCCAGCAGCCTTTCTATGGACAGGGGGCTTGGCTACACCTTC
>TRBJ2-1|.|TRBV5-5|TRBD1
CASRAGTGDPEQFF
TGTGCCAGCAGAGCCGGGACAGGGGACCCTGAGCAGTTCTTC
>TRBJ1-2|.|TRBV10-3|.
CAISISLDGYTF
TGTGCCATCAGTATTAGTTTAGATGGCTACACCTTC
>TRBJ1-2|.|TRBV10-2|.
CATRGGGYGYTF
TGCGCCACCAGAGGGGGTGGTTATGGCTACACCTTC